Below, one T cell receptor beta chain is given with its context. One end of the junction is discordant with germline, which a read error may explain. Employing constant-segment primers, 5'RACE generated TCR alpha and TCR beta cDNA libraries bearing sample barcodes and UMIs. One entry per CDR3 protein results from TCRdb running MiXCR on the 5' RACE reads. The sample has about 430,000 distinct CDR3 sequences, about a sixth seen once; the top ten hold 20% to 25%. This CDR3 is 12 amino acids long. Germline CDR1 reads SGHTA; CDR2 reads FQGNSA. This entry is derived from a study of T-cell memory formation after mild COVID-19.

The J gene is TRBJ1-1, the V gene TRBV7-2, with D unclear. The source material was PBMCs or a T cell subset sorted from them (not recorded which). The sequence derives from a man younger than 35 who had mild COVID-19 (a few samples of this study predate the infection). Cell type and time point are not known. The CDR3 DNA follows: TGTGCCAGCAGCTTACCGAGAAACACTGAAGCTTTT. Translating it yields CASSLPRNTEAF.